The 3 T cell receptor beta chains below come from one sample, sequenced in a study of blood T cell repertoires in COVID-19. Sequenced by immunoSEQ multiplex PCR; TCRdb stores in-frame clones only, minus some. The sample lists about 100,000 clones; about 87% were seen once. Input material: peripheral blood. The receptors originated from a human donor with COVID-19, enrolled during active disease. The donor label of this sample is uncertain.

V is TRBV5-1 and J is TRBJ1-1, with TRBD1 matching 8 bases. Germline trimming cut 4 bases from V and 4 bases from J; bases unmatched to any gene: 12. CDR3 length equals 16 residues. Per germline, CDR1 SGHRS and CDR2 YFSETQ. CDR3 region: CASSADIGQGSTEAFF. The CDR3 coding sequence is TGCGCCAGCAGCGCGGATATAGGACAGGGAAGCACTGAAGCTTTCTTT.

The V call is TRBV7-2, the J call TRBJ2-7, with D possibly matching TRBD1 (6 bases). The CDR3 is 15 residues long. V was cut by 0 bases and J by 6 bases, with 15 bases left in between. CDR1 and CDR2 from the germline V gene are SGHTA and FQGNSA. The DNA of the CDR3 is TGTGCCAGCAGCTTAGCCACGGGACACTGGAGCGAGCAGTACTTC. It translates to CASSLATGHWSEQYF.

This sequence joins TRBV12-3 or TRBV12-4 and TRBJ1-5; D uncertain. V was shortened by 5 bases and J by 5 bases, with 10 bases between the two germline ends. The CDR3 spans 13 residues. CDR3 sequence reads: CASSIGRDQPQHF. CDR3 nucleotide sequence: TGTGCCAGCAGTATAGGACGGGATCAGCCCCAGCATTTT.